This TCR beta chain derives from a study of blood T cell repertoires in COVID-19. Across the whole study: COVID-19 samples from acute and convalescent phases originated in the United States, Italy and Spain. From T cells, B-cell-depleted T cells, or PBMCs came the material, which was cDNA or gDNA.

This CDR3 has 17 residues. The germline V gene encodes CDR1 SGHRS and CDR2 YFSETQ. The ends lost 0 bases at V and 7 bases at J; junction bases unmatched: 15. In the original processing: Reference gene primer amplification gave nucleated cell count estimates. Profiled with immunoSEQ multiplex PCR; TCRdb holds only in-frame clones, not every one. V and J calls and clone size are given by that table; D and trimming were obtained from the DNA. The sample consists of some 110,000 clones, approximately 89% of them appearing once. The sample was peripheral blood. The receptor's source is a man aged 35-49 years with acute or convalescent COVID-19. This chain connects TRBV5-1 to TRBJ1-2, with 7 positions matching TRBD1. CDR3 bases: TGCGCCAGCAGCTTGGATTTGGTAACAGGGGCCAGTGGTGGCTACACCTTC. Protein product: CASSLDLVTGASGGYTF.